This TCR beta chain originates from a study of PD-L1 blockade in urothelial cancer. Time point denoted: peripheral blood 6 weeks after treatment start. Sequencing used immunoSEQ multiplex PCR; TCRdb keeps in-frame clones, though not all of them. There are 40,000 to 45,000 clones in the sample; about 85% occur only once, and over 2.5% lies in the top ten. This clone was counted a single time. V shed 5 bases, J shed 3 bases, and the junction held 3 bases outside the gene matches. The germline V gene has CDR1 MGHDK and CDR2 SYGVNS. The CDR3 extends over 14 amino acids. The TCR sequence derives from a man between 70 and 80 years old with urothelial cancer. The input for sequencing was PBMCs, taken around atezolizumab (anti-PD-L1) treatment. The chain uses TRBV25-1 and TRBJ2-2; 7 bases are a match to TRBD2. The CDR3 loop reads CASSLAGDTGELFF. The CDR3 DNA sequence: TGTGCCAGCAGTCTCGCGGGAGACACCGGGGAGCTGTTTTTT.